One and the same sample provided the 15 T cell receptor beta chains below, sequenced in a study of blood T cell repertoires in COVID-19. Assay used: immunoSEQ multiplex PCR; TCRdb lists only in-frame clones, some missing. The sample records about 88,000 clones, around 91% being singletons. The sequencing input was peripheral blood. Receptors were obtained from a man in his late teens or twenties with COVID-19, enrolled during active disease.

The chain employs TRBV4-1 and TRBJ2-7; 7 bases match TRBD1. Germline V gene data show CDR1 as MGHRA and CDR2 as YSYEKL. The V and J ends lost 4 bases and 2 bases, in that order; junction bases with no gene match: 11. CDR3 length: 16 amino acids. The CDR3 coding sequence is TGCGCCAGCAGCCGGGGTATCCGGGACAGAGCCTACGAGCAGTACTTC. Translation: CASSRGIRDRAYEQYF.

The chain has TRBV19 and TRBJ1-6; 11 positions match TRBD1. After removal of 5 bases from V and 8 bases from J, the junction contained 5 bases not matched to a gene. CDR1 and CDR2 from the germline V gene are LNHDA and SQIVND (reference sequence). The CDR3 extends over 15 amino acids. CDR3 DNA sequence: TGTGCCAGTAGTTTTGGACAGGGGGCGCATTCACCCCTCCACTTT. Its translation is CASSFGQGAHSPLHF.

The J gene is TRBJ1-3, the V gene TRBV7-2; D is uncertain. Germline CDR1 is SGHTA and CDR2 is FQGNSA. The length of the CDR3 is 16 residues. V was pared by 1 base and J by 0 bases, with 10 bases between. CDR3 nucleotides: TGTGCCAGCAGCTTAGGGCCTGCTGTCTCTGGAAACACCATATATTTT. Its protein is CASSLGPAVSGNTIYF.

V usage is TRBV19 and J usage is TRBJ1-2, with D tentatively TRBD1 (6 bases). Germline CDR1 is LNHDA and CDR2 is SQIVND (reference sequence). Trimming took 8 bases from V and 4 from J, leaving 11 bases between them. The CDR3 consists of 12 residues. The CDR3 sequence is CASGTGSYGYTF. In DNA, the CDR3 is TGTGCCAGTGGCACAGGGTCCTATGGCTACACCTTC.

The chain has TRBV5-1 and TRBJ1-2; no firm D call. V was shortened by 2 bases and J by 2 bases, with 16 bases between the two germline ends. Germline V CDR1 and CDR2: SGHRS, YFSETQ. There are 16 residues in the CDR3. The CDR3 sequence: CASSLEPNRRNYGYTF. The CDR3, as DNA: TGCGCCAGCAGCTTAGAACCCAACCGCAGAAACTATGGCTACACCTTC.

The CDR3 spells CASSDGEGLWAVPKGNSPLHF. The CDR3 region has the DNA TGTGCCAGCAGTGACGGGGAAGGTCTCTGGGCAGTCCCCAAGGGGAATTCACCCCTCCACTTT. The chain recombines TRBV6-4 with TRBJ1-6; possible D gene TRBD1, 5 bases. Germline assignment: CDR1 MRHNA and CDR2 SNTAGT. The CDR3 extends over 21 amino acids. V lost 2 bases and J 7 bases, leaving 30 bases between the germline ends.

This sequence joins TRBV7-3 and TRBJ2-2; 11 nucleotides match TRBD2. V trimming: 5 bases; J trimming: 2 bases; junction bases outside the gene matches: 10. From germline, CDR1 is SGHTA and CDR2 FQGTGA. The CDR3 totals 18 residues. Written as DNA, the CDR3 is TGTGCCAGCAGCCGACTAGCGGGACTCGAACTAAACACCGGGGAGCTGTTTTTT. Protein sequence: CASSRLAGLELNTGELFF.

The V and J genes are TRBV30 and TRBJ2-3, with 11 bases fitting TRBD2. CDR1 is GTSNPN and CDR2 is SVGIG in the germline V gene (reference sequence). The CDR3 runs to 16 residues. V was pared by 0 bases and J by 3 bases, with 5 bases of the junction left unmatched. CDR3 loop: CAWSVRPSGRTDTQYF. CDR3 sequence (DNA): TGTGCCTGGAGTGTACGTCCTAGCGGGAGGACAGATACGCAGTATTTT.

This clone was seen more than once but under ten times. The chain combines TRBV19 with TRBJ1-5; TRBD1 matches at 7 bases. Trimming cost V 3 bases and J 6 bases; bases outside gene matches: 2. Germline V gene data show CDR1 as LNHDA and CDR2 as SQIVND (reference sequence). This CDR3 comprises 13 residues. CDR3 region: CASSISGGQPQHF. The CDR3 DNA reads TGTGCCAGTAGTATTTCAGGGGGTCAGCCCCAGCATTTT.

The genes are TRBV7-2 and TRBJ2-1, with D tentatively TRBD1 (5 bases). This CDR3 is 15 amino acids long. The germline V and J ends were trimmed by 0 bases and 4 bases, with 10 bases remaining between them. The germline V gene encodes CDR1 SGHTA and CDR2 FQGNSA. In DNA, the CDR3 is TGTGCCAGCAGCTTAGCGCAGGGCAGGTACAATGAGCAGTTCTTC. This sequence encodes CASSLAQGRYNEQFF.

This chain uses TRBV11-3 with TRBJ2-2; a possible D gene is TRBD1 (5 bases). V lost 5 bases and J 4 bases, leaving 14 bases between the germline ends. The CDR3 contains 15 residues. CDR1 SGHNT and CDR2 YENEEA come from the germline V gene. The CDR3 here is CASSPSPGPTGELFF. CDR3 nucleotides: TGTGCCAGCAGCCCTAGTCCAGGGCCCACCGGGGAGCTGTTTTTT.

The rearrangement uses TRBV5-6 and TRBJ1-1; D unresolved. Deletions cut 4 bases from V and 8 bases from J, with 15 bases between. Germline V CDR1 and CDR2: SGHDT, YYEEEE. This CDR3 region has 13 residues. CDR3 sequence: CASSPPVPEEAFF. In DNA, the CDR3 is TGTGCCAGCAGCCCCCCTGTGCCGGAGGAAGCTTTCTTT.

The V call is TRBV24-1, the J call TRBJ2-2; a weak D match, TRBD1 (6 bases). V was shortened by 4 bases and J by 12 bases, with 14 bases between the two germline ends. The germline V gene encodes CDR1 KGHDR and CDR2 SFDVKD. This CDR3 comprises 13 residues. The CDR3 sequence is CATSEDDRNQLFF. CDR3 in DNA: TGTGCCACCAGTGAGGATGACAGGAATCAGCTGTTTTTT.

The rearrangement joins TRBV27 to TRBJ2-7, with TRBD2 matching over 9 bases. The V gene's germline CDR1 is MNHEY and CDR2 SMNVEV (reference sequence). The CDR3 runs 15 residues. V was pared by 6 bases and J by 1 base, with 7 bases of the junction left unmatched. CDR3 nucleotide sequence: TGTGCCAGCAGGGACGGACTAGCGATATCCTACGAGCAGTACTTC. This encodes CASRDGLAISYEQYF.

CDR3 amino acids: CASSSPNGGGGYGYTF. The CDR3 bases are TGTGCCAGCAGCTCCCCTAATGGGGGGGGCGGATATGGCTACACCTTC. The chain couples TRBV5-4 to TRBJ1-2; D is possibly TRBD1 (6 bases). Trimming removed 3 bases from V and 5 bases from J, with 20 bases in between. This CDR3 spans 16 amino acids. Germline V gives CDR1 SGHNT, CDR2 YYREEE (reference sequence).